These 12 T cell receptor beta chains originate from one sample sequenced in a study of neoadjuvant anti-PD-1 for oral cavity cancer. The repertoire was sequenced with immunoSEQ multiplex PCR; TCRdb's copy has only in-frame clones and lacks some. Of about 6,700 clones listed, less than 80% are singletons. Specimen: PBMCs, collected before nivolumab (anti-PD-1) treatment. Receptor source: a person between 35 and 79 years old with oral cavity squamous cell carcinoma.

The chain recombines TRBV15 with TRBJ2-5, with a tentative D call TRBD2 (6 bases). The CDR3 is made up of 12 amino acids. Trimming pared 5 bases from V and 5 bases from J, leaving 9 bases between. Germline assignment: CDR1 LNHNV and CDR2 YYDKDF (reference sequence). The CDR3 loop is CATSPGLETQYF. The CDR3, as DNA: TGTGCCACCAGCCCGGGACTGGAGACCCAGTACTTC.

The chain uses TRBV30 and TRBJ1-3; tentatively, D is TRBD1 (6 bases). The germline V and J ends were trimmed by 3 bases and 1 base, with 10 bases remaining between them. CDR1 and CDR2 (germline): GTSNPN, SVGIG (reference sequence). The CDR3 extends over 14 amino acids. The CDR3 DNA reads TGTGCCTGGAGCAAGACAGGATCTGGAAACACCATATATTTT. This encodes CAWSKTGSGNTIYF.

The chain couples TRBV5-4 to TRBJ2-5, with 9 bases matching TRBD1. The CDR3 extends over 14 amino acids. V lost 3 bases to trimming and J lost 2 bases; unmatched junction nucleotides: 2. Germline CDR1 reads SGHNT; CDR2 reads YYREEE (reference sequence). The CDR3 DNA sequence: TGTGCCAGCAGCTCGGACAGGGGACAAGAGACCCAGTACTTC. Translated, it gives CASSSDRGQETQYF.

This clone was seen a few times. The chain links TRBV2 to TRBJ1-2; TRBD1 aligns across 8 bases. The V segment lost 5 bases and the J segment 4 bases; nucleotides outside the gene matches: 3. The CDR3 totals 13 residues. Germline V lookup: CDR1 SNHLY, CDR2 FYNNEI. The CDR3 sequence: CASSQGQGYGYTF. The CDR3 nucleotides read TGTGCCAGCAGTCAAGGACAGGGCTATGGCTACACCTTC.

The J gene is TRBJ2-4, the V gene TRBV4-3, with D perhaps matching TRBD2 (5 bases). The CDR3 extends over 15 amino acids. From germline, CDR1 is LGHNA and CDR2 YSLEER. The V gene lost 4 bases and the J gene lost 6 bases, with 16 bases spanning the gap. The CDR3 sequence is CASSRGIELGNIQYF. DNA of the CDR3: TGCGCCAGCAGCCGAGGAATCGAACTAGGAAACATTCAGTACTTC.

This clone has just a few counts. The DNA of the CDR3 is TGTGCCAGCAGTGAATCGGGGGGAGGCTACAATGAGCAGTTCTTC. It encodes CASSESGGGYNEQFF. V is TRBV2 and J is TRBJ2-1, with 7 bases identical to TRBD2. Per germline, CDR1 SNHLY and CDR2 FYNNEI. This CDR3 is built from 15 residues. Trimming took 2 bases from V and 3 from J; bases not matched to a gene: 4. The entire variable domain, with the rest obtained from reference TRBV2 and TRBJ2-1, is as follows: EPEVTQTPSHQVTQMGQEVILRCVPISNHLYFYWYRQILGQKVEFLVSFYNNEISEKSEIFDDQFSVERPDGSNFTLKIRSTKLEDSAMYFCASSESGGGYNEQFFGPGTRLTVL.

The rearrangement uses TRBV5-1 and TRBJ2-7, with 10 bases aligning to TRBD1. The V segment lost 4 bases and the J segment 4 bases; nucleotides outside the gene matches: 5. This CDR3 has 14 amino acids. Looked up from germline, CDR1 is SGHRS and CDR2 is YFSETQ. CDR3 bases: TGCGCCAGCAGCCCAGGACAGGGGGGGTACGAGCAGTACTTC. It yields the protein CASSPGQGGYEQYF. The full variable domain, in which reference TRBV5-1 and TRBJ2-7 provide the parts outside the CDR3, is KAGVTQTPRYLIKTRGQQVTLSCSPISGHRSVSWYQQTPGQGLQFLFEYFSETQRNKGNFPGRFSGRQFSNSRSEMNVSTLELGDSALYLCASSPGQGGYEQYFGPGTRLTVT.

The V call is TRBV19, the J call TRBJ2-3; 9 bases line up with TRBD1. The J segment lost 2 bases and the V segment lost 6 bases, leaving 3 bases of the junction unmatched. Germline V gene data show CDR1 as LNHDA and CDR2 as SQIVND (reference sequence). The CDR3 sequence is 14 residues long. The CDR3 sequence: CASSPQGATDTQYF. The CDR3 DNA reads as TGTGCCAGTAGCCCACAGGGGGCCACAGATACGCAGTATTTT. The full variable domain, with the rest looked up from reference TRBV19 and TRBJ2-3, is DGGITQSPKYLFRKEGQNVTLSCEQNLNHDAMYWYRQDPGQGLRLIYYSQIVNDFQKGDIAEGYSVSREKKESFPLTVTSAQKNPTAFYLCASSPQGATDTQYFGPGTRLTVL.

The chain recombines TRBV5-1 with TRBJ2-3, with 13 bases matching TRBD2. CDR1 SGHRS and CDR2 YFSETQ come from the germline V gene. V shed 3 bases, J shed 4 bases, and the junction held 8 bases outside the gene matches. CDR3 length: 17 residues. The chain's CDR3 is CASSSPGGLAGSDTQYF. Here the CDR3 DNA reads TGCGCCAGCAGCTCCCCTGGGGGACTAGCGGGGTCAGATACGCAGTATTTT.

The chain combines TRBV9 with TRBJ2-7; TRBD1 agrees at 7 bases. With V trimmed by 0 bases and J by 3 bases, 6 bases remained unmatched. Germline CDR1 SGDLS, CDR2 YYNGEE. CDR3 length equals 15 residues. CDR3 in DNA: TGTGCCAGCAGCGTAGGACCCGACAGGGACTACGAGCAGTACTTC. Translating it yields CASSVGPDRDYEQYF.

The J gene is TRBJ1-1, the V gene TRBV5-5; no clear D. Germline CDR1 and CDR2: SGHKS and YYEKEE (reference sequence). This CDR3 contains 12 residues. Trimming removed 7 bases from V and 1 base from J, with 8 bases in between. The CDR3 reads CASGRTNTEAFF. The CDR3 DNA reads TGTGCCAGCGGAAGGACGAACACTGAAGCTTTCTTT.

This chain connects TRBV7-9 to TRBJ1-5, with D unresolved. Looked up from germline, CDR1 is SEHNR and CDR2 is FQNEAQ (reference sequence). The CDR3 has 16 residues. Between the trimmed V and J ends, which lost 1 base and 1 base, there was a span of 11 bases. The CDR3 sequence: CASSLGTGMSNQPQHF. The CDR3 bases are TGTGCCAGCAGCTTAGGGACGGGGATGAGCAATCAGCCCCAGCATTTT.